The entry below describes one T cell receptor (beta chain). Original processing methods: How many nucleated cells were present was estimated from reference gene primer amplification. Here immunoSEQ multiplex PCR was the method, and the copy in TCRdb shows in-frame clones only, minus some. V, J and clone size derive from that table, while D and trimming were established from the DNA sequence. The table lists 200,000 to 300,000 clones, about 86% of them singletons, with approximately 3.5% in the top ten. The CDR3 runs 14 residues. The germline gives CDR1 LGHNA, CDR2 YNFKEQ. The V and J ends lost 0 bases and 8 bases respectively, with 10 bases between them. This sample stems from a study of blood T cell repertoires in COVID-19. Study context: Whether acute or convalescent, the COVID-19 samples came from the United States, Italy and Spain. PBMCs, B-cell-depleted T cells, or T cells were the source of the cDNA or gDNA that made up the material.

Ages ranged from roughly 18 to 100 years, with residence in about 24 US areas. J is TRBJ1-4 and V is TRBV4-2; D unresolved. Sequenced material: PBMCs or T cells enriched from blood (not recorded which). The clonotype was recovered from a woman aged 35 to 49 with acute COVID-19. The DNA for the CDR3 is TGTGCCAGCAGCCAAGATGGGTCGGAGGAAAAACTGTTTTTT. Translating gives CASSQDGSEEKLFF.